Sequencing of this TCR beta chain was carried out in a study of response to subunit inactivated influenza vaccine. This clonotype was counted a single time. Its antigen is unknown. TCRdb re-analysed the RT-PCR reads in MiXCR, keeping a single row per CDR3 protein. The table records approximately 700,000 distinct CDR3 sequences, around 16% of them present only once. Study observations and caveats: Authors suggested few new T cells are recruited by each seasonal influenza vaccination.

Germline CDR1 is MNHNS and CDR2 is SASEGT. The V gene end was trimmed by 6 bases and the J gene end by 11 bases; junction bases not matched to a gene: 12. The CDR3 spans 14 residues. The TCR originated in a man aged 50 to 59 who received an inactivated influenza vaccine. The sample was PBMCs from blood, taken roughly 12 days after vaccination. The chain joins TRBV6-1 to TRBJ2-3; 9 nucleotides line up with TRBD1. The CDR3: CASSPLGQGAKQYF. In DNA form, the CDR3 reads TGTGCCAGCAGCCCCCTGGGACAGGGCGCGAAGCAGTATTTT.